These 7 T cell receptor beta chains share one sample of origin, sequenced in a study of T cells in Graves' hyperthyroidism and ophthalmopathy. The TCR beta CDR3 regions underwent amplification using RNA transcripts as the source. Using the HTBI primer set, a first-round RT-PCR was run on the TCR CDR3. TCRdb passed the multiplex PCR reads through MiXCR, listing each CDR3 protein once. This table has hundreds of thousands of distinct CDR3 sequences, roughly a sixth appearing once. Sequenced input: blood. The receptors shown here come from a woman between 45 and 60 years old with Graves' hyperthyroidism that later progressed to Graves' ophthalmopathy.

The chain combines TRBV6-2 or TRBV6-3 with TRBJ2-5, with D possibly called TRBD1 or TRBD2 (5 bases each). Germline V lookup: CDR1 MNHEY, CDR2 SVGEGT. V dropped 2 bases and J dropped 1 base, with 11 bases sitting between them. The CDR3 is made up of 15 amino acids. CDR3 loop: CASSYEVGVQETQYF. The CDR3 DNA follows: TGTGCCAGCAGTTACGAAGTGGGGGTCCAAGAGACCCAGTACTTC.

This clonotype was counted at least ten times. The gene calls are TRBV30 and TRBJ1-5; TRBD1 is a possible D gene (5 bases). The CDR3 loop spans 14 amino acids. Germline-derived CDR1 and CDR2 are GTSNPN and SVGIG (reference sequence). The germline V and J ends were trimmed by 7 bases and 5 bases, with 18 bases remaining between them. The CDR3 DNA follows: TGTGCCTTGAGGGAGGGGACTGGCTATCAGCCCCAGCATTTT. Amino acids: CALREGTGYQPQHF.

The rearrangement joins TRBV27 to TRBJ1-2; a weak D match, TRBD1 (6 bases). The CDR3 totals 15 residues. Germline V gene data show CDR1 as MNHEY and CDR2 as SMNVEV (reference sequence). V lost 4 bases and J lost 4, with 16 bases in between. The chain's CDR3 is CASSSTGQLPYGYTF. CDR3 nucleotide sequence: TGTGCCAGCAGTTCGACAGGACAGCTACCCTATGGCTACACCTTC.

This rearrangement joins TRBV20-1 to TRBJ1-5; no clear D. The CDR3 contains 14 residues. Germline CDR1 and CDR2: DFQATT and SNEGSKA (reference sequence). The V end was cut by 7 bases, the J end by 0 bases, with 13 bases between. Here the CDR3 DNA reads TGCAGTGTTGGTAGCAGGTTTAGCAATCAGCCCCAGCATTTT. Translation gives CSVGSRFSNQPQHF.

This clonotype has more than one count but fewer than ten. This chain joins TRBV18 and TRBJ2-7; the match to TRBD1 covers 7 bases. Per the germline V gene, CDR1 is KGHSH and CDR2 is LQKENI. Trimming took 1 base from V and 2 from J; bases not matched to a gene: 5. The CDR3 covers 15 residues. CDR3 amino acids: CASSPRQGGTYEQYF. In DNA, the CDR3 is TGTGCCAGCTCACCACGACAGGGTGGGACCTACGAGCAGTACTTC.

The V call is TRBV5-5, the J call TRBJ2-7; D gene unclear. The V gene lost 0 bases and the J gene lost 3 bases, with 10 bases spanning the gap. The CDR3 consists of 14 residues. Germline V gene sequence: CDR1 SGHKS, CDR2 YYEKEE (reference sequence). The CDR3, as DNA: TGTGCCAGCAGCTTGGGACCGGCCAACTACGAGCAGTACTTC. Translated: CASSLGPANYEQYF. Filled out from reference TRBV5-5 and TRBJ2-7, the complete variable domain reads DAGVTQSPTHLIKTRGQQVTLRCSPISGHKSVSWYQQVLGQGPQFIFQYYEKEERGRGNFPDRFSARQFPNYSSELNVNALLLGDSALYLCASSLGPANYEQYFGPGTRLTVT.

The chain carries TRBV12-5 and TRBJ2-6; a weak D match, TRBD1 (5 bases). Trimming took 4 bases from V and 0 from J, leaving 13 bases between them. Germline V gene sequence: CDR1 LGHNT, CDR2 FRNRAP. The CDR3 length is 17 residues. Here the CDR3 reads CASGSGLKTSGANVLTF. The CDR3, as DNA: TGTGCTAGTGGTTCAGGGCTCAAAACCTCTGGGGCCAACGTCCTGACTTTC.